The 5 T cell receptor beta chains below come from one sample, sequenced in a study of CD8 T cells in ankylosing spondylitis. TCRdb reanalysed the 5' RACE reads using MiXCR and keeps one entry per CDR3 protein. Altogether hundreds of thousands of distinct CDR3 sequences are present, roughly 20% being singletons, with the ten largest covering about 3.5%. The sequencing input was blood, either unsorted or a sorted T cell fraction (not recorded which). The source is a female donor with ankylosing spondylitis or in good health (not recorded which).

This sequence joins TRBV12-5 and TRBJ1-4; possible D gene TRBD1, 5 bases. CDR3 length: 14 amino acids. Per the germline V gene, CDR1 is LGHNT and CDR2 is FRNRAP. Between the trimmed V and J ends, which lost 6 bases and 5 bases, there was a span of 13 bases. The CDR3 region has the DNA TGTGCTAGTGGGTCCGGGACGGAAAATGAAAAACTGTTTTTT. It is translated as CASGSGTENEKLFF.

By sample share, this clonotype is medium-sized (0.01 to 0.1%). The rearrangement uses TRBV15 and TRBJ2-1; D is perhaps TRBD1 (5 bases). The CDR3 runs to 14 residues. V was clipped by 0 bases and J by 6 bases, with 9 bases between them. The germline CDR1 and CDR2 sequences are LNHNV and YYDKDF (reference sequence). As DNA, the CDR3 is TGTGCCACCAGCAGAGATTGGGGCCGCAATGAGCAGTTCTTC. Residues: CATSRDWGRNEQFF.

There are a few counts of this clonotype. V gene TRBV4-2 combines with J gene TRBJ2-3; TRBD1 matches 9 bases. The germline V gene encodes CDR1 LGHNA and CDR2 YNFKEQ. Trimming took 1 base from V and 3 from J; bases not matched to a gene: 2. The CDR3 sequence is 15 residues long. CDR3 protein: CASSQGDRVTDTQYF. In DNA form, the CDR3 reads TGTGCCAGCAGCCAAGGGGACAGGGTGACAGATACGCAGTATTTT.

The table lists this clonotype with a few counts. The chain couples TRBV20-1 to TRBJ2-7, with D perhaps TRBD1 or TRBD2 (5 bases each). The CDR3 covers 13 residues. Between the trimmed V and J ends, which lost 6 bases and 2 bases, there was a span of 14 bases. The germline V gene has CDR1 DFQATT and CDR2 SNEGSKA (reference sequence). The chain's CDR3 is CSARGAGTYEQYF. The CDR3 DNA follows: TGCAGTGCCCGAGGGGCAGGAACCTACGAGCAGTACTTC.

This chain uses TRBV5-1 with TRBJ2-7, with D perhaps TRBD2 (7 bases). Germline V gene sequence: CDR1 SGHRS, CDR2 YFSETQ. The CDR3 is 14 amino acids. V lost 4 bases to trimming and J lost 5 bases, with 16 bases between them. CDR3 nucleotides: TGCGCCAGCAGCCCGGGGGGCGTATTGCACGAGCAGTACTTC. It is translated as CASSPGGVLHEQYF.